This paragraph covers one TCR beta chain sequence. Per the germline V gene, CDR1 is MDHEN and CDR2 is SYDVKM. The CDR3 has 16 residues. Trimming pared 4 bases from V and 5 bases from J, leaving 21 bases between. The data are from a study of blood T cells in healthy people across ages. A second PCR, run for roughly 7 to 12 cycles, used a sample-barcoded 5' primer plus a J-beta primer mix. Every sample gave at least 2.5 million paired-end reads containing CDR3. Each CDR3 protein is one row after TCRdb ran MiXCR on the 5' RACE reads. The sample yields about 670,000 distinct CDR3 sequences, 52% seen once. Sequencing used blood. The receptor was isolated from an elderly woman in good health. The chain joins TRBV28 to TRBJ2-7, with no clear D. DNA for the CDR3: TGTGCCAGCAGTTCCCTTGAAGTGGCCTCGCCTGACGAGCAGTACTTC. Its translation: CASSSLEVASPDEQYF.